This T cell receptor beta chain was retrieved from a study of CD8+CD57+ T cells in acquired aplastic anemia. The length of the CDR3 is 16 residues. The trim removed 2 bases at V and 4 bases at J, leaving 10 bases unmatched. Genomic DNA constituted the template upon which TCR beta VDJ and CDR3 profiling was performed. MiXCR was run by TCRdb on the reads, yielding one entry per CDR3 protein. The sample yields roughly 63,000 distinct CDR3 sequences, almost 55% seen once. This clonotype was observed at least ten times. The sequence came from a human donor in good health, serving as a control. The sample consisted of sorted CD4+, CD8+, or CD8+CD57+ T cells (not recorded which) from PBMCs. The gene calls are TRBV12-3 or TRBV12-4 and TRBJ1-2; TRBD1 matches 7 bases. CDR3 nucleotide sequence: TGTGCCAGCAGTTTATTAGTCGGGGACAGAGGCTATGGCTACACCTTC. Its translation: CASSLLVGDRGYGYTF.